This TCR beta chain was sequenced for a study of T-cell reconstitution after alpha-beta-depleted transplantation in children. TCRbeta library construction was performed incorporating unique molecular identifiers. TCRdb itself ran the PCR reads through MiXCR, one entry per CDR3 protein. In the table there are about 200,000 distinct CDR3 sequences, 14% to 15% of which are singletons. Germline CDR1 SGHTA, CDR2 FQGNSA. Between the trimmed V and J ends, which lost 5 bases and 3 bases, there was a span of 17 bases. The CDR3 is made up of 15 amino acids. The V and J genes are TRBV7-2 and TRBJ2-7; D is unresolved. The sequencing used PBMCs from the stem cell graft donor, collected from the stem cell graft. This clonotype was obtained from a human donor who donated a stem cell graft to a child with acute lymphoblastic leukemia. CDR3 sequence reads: CASSHPSSQFYEQYF. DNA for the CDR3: TGTGCCAGCAGCCACCCTTCCTCTCAGTTCTACGAGCAGTACTTC.